Given below is one TCR beta chain in context. It lacks a known antigen. No much larger clone exists at a distance of one base, and base qualities are not known. Between the V and J ends, shortened by 3 bases and 6 bases respectively, the junction contains 18 bases. CDR3 length: 16 amino acids, cysteine to phenylalanine. The DNA shown is the 48-base CDR3, in frame from base 1. The germline V gene sets CDR1 to MGHRA and CDR2 to YSYEKL. The data are from a study of control samples from healthy donors and cancer patients (dated by TCRdb to the early 2020s). The protocol used for the library was the immunoSEQ multiplex PCR assay. TCRdb obtained this table from immuneACCESS and retained in-frame rearrangements with V and J assigned. These tables miss some clones; where compared with another copy, unresolved V genes account for less than half of the shortfall, and the remainder is unexplained. Counted in this sample were about 170,000 clones; around nine tenths of them appeared once. The ten largest clones represent about 11% of the sample.

This TCR derives from a man aged 25-45 years in good health. The V gene is TRBV4-1 and the J gene is TRBJ2-1; no D segment can be confidently identified. Sequenced sample: blood. The DNA reads TGCGCCAGCAGCCACATACTCCGGACCCAAAGCAATGAGCAGTTCTTC. It translates to CASSHILRTQSNEQFF.